The 25 T cell receptor beta chains below were found in one sample sequenced in a study of radiation and T cells in renal cell carcinoma. Some clones are missing from TCRdb's copy, which holds only in-frame ones; the method was immunoSEQ multiplex PCR. The table records tens of thousands of clones, about four fifths of them present only once. Time point of the sample: baseline pretreatment blood. Regarding treatment: 15 Gy SBRT to primary tumor, nephrectomy 4 weeks later. Source: blood, taken from a patient whose treatment included radiotherapy and nephrectomy. Receptors were obtained from a man in his sixties with renal cell carcinoma.

This clone was recorded a few times. The CDR3 coding sequence is TGTGCCAGTAGCCGCCAGGGGGGGAGCTCCTACAATGAGCAGTTCTTC. It is translated as CASSRQGGSSYNEQFF. The gene calls are TRBV19 and TRBJ2-1; D could derive from TRBD1 or TRBD2 (7 bases each). This CDR3 spans 16 amino acids. CDR1 is LNHDA, CDR2 SQIVND, per germline (reference sequence). The V gene lost 6 bases and the J gene lost 0 bases, with 15 bases spanning the gap.

V usage is TRBV7-2 and J usage is TRBJ2-1; tentatively, D is TRBD1 (5 bases). The V end was cut by 2 bases, the J end by 6 bases, with 14 bases between. Per the germline V gene, CDR1 is SGHTA and CDR2 is FQGNSA. The CDR3 is 15 amino acids. The CDR3 reads CASSLLTGFLNEQFF. Here the CDR3 DNA reads TGTGCCAGCAGCTTATTAACAGGATTCCTCAATGAGCAGTTCTTC.

The chain uses TRBV27 and TRBJ2-7; 12 nucleotides line up with TRBD2. Germline V lookup: CDR1 MNHEY, CDR2 SMNVEV (reference sequence). With V trimmed by 5 bases and J by 4 bases, 12 bases remained unmatched. This CDR3 spans 17 amino acids. The CDR3 loop is CASSPGLAGIFLYEQYF. The CDR3 nucleotides read TGTGCCAGCAGTCCGGGACTAGCGGGTATTTTTCTTTACGAGCAGTACTTC.

This sequence joins TRBV18 and TRBJ2-7, with 9 bases lining up with TRBD1. J gave up 5 bases and V 6 bases, and 11 bases lay outside the gene matches. This CDR3 comprises 15 residues. CDR1 KGHSH and CDR2 LQKENI come from the germline V gene. CDR3 residues: CASSSPGTGIHEQYF. CDR3 nucleotide sequence: TGTGCCAGCTCGAGTCCCGGGACAGGGATCCACGAGCAGTACTTC.

The chain joins TRBV18 to TRBJ2-5; D is uncertain. Germline CDR1 reads KGHSH; CDR2 reads LQKENI. The CDR3 runs 14 residues. V was clipped by 4 bases and J by 1 base, with 10 bases between them. The CDR3, as DNA: TGTGCCAGCTCACTAGGATACCCCCAAGAGACCCAGTACTTC. Protein: CASSLGYPQETQYF. Drawing the rest from reference TRBV18 and TRBJ2-5, the complete variable domain is NAGVMQNPRHLVRRRGQEARLRCSPMKGHSHVYWYRQLPEEGLKFMVYLQKENIIDESGMPKERFSAEFPKEGPSILRIQQVVRGDSAAYFCASSLGYPQETQYFGPGTRLLVL.

The rearrangement uses TRBV28 and TRBJ1-2; 7 bases match TRBD1. The V segment lost 10 bases and the J segment 8 bases; nucleotides outside the gene matches: 13. The CDR3 has 13 amino acids. Germline loops: CDR1 MDHEN, CDR2 SYDVKM. CDR3 protein: CATTGQTYGGYTF. The DNA of the CDR3 is TGTGCCACCACGGGACAGACTTACGGAGGCTACACCTTC.

The chain recombines TRBV5-1 with TRBJ2-2, with 8 bases that match TRBD1. CDR3 length: 17 amino acids. Losses at the gene ends were 5 bases for V and 4 bases for J; bases not matched to a gene: 13. Germline V gives CDR1 SGHRS, CDR2 YFSETQ. Here the CDR3 reads CASSLIQGAFPTGELFF. CDR3 bases: TGCGCCAGCAGTTTGATTCAGGGGGCGTTTCCCACCGGGGAGCTGTTTTTT.

The chain uses TRBV4-3 and TRBJ2-7, with a weak D call TRBD2 (5 bases). Trimming shortened V by 4 bases and J by 5 bases, and 18 bases separated the two germline ends. CDR3 length equals 15 residues. Germline CDR1 LGHNA, CDR2 YSLEER. The CDR3 sequence: CASSPRQAVTNEQYF. CDR3 DNA sequence: TGCGCCAGCAGCCCGAGACAAGCGGTAACCAACGAGCAGTACTTC.

The rearrangement links TRBV5-1 to TRBJ1-2, with TRBD1 matching over 7 bases. Germline V CDR1 and CDR2: SGHRS, YFSETQ. V lost 2 bases, J lost 7 bases, and 11 bases stayed unmatched. The CDR3 has 15 amino acids. CDR3 region: CASSFGTDPPLGYTF. CDR3 DNA: TGCGCCAGCAGCTTCGGGACAGACCCTCCTCTTGGCTACACCTTC.

CDR3 protein: CASSLRGLYGYTF. The CDR3 bases are TGTGCCAGCAGTTTACGAGGCCTCTATGGCTACACCTTC. V usage is TRBV28 and J usage is TRBJ1-2; D is ambiguous. The CDR3 totals 13 residues. CDR1 MDHEN and CDR2 SYDVKM come from the germline V gene. Trimming cost V 2 bases and J 4 bases, with 8 bases left between them.

This sequence joins TRBV28 and TRBJ1-1; 9 bases fit TRBD1. This CDR3 has 14 amino acids. J gave up 1 base and V 6 bases, and 3 bases lay outside the gene matches. Germline V CDR1 and CDR2: MDHEN, SYDVKM. CDR3 sequence reads: CASSPTGGNTEAFF. In DNA, the CDR3 is TGTGCCAGCAGCCCGACAGGGGGGAACACTGAAGCTTTCTTT.

The chain carries TRBV29-1 and TRBJ1-1; D is possibly TRBD1 (6 bases). CDR3 size: 12 residues. Germline V gene lookup returns CDR1 SQVTM and CDR2 ANQGSEA. Deletions cut 6 bases from V and 11 bases from J, with 19 bases between. The CDR3 coding sequence is TGCAGCGTCGACAACAGGGAAAGTGGTGCTTTCTTT. Translation gives CSVDNRESGAFF.

V and J are TRBV18 and TRBJ1-1; possible D gene TRBD1, 5 bases. Per germline, CDR1 KGHSH and CDR2 LQKENI. The CDR3 has 13 amino acids. Trimming left V 5 bases short and J 3 bases short, with 10 bases between. As DNA, the CDR3 is TGTGCCAGCTCAATAAGGGGTGACACTGAAGCTTTCTTT. Protein: CASSIRGDTEAFF. Using reference TRBV18 and TRBJ1-1 for the parts outside the CDR3, the full variable domain is NAGVMQNPRHLVRRRGQEARLRCSPMKGHSHVYWYRQLPEEGLKFMVYLQKENIIDESGMPKERFSAEFPKEGPSILRIQQVVRGDSAAYFCASSIRGDTEAFFGQGTRLTVV.

The genes are TRBV5-1 and TRBJ2-7, with a tentative D call TRBD2 (5 bases). The CDR3 contains 12 residues. Trimming cost V 4 bases and J 3 bases, with 8 bases left between them. Germline CDR1 SGHRS, CDR2 YFSETQ. The CDR3 region is CASSRDVYEQYF. Here the CDR3 DNA reads TGCGCCAGCAGCCGGGATGTCTACGAGCAGTACTTC.

This clone was detected only a few times. The V gene is TRBV28, the J gene TRBJ1-2; the match to TRBD1 covers 8 bases. Germline lookup yields CDR1 MDHEN and CDR2 SYDVKM. With V trimmed by 7 bases and J by 5 bases, 15 bases remained unmatched. This CDR3 is 16 amino acids long. Here the CDR3 reads CASTQDRGSGPYGYTF. CDR3 in DNA: TGTGCCAGCACGCAAGACAGGGGCTCGGGGCCGTATGGCTACACCTTC.

The rearrangement joins TRBV15 to TRBJ2-7; TRBD2 is a possible D gene (5 bases). The ends were cut back, 1 base at V and 5 bases at J, with 9 bases in the middle. Germline V CDR1 and CDR2: LNHNV, YYDKDF (reference sequence). The CDR3 is 13 residues long. For the CDR3, the DNA is TGTGCCACCAGCAGAGGGCTAGCCAACGAGCAGTACTTC. Its translation: CATSRGLANEQYF.

The chain combines TRBV29-1 with TRBJ2-4; D unclear. Germline V gives CDR1 SQVTM, CDR2 ANQGSEA. V was clipped by 6 bases and J by 5 bases, with 17 bases between them. This CDR3 contains 14 residues. DNA of the CDR3: TGCAGCGTGATTGTCGACATAGTTCAAAACATTCAGTACTTC. It codes for CSVIVDIVQNIQYF.

This clone has more than one count but fewer than ten. The rearrangement uses TRBV19 and TRBJ1-1; 8 bases agree with TRBD1. V was pared by 4 bases and J by 3 bases, with 7 bases of the junction left unmatched. There are 15 residues in the CDR3. Germline V CDR1 and CDR2: LNHDA, SQIVND (reference sequence). The CDR3 is CASSNPGTGHTEAFF. The DNA of the CDR3 is TGTGCCAGTAGTAACCCCGGGACAGGTCACACTGAAGCTTTCTTT.

The chain links TRBV6-1 to TRBJ2-3; 7 positions match TRBD2. Germline lookup yields CDR1 MNHNS and CDR2 SASEGT. Unmatched junction bases numbered 6, after V lost 2 bases and J lost 1 base. CDR3 length: 16 amino acids. The chain's CDR3 is CASSESAGVGTDTQYF. CDR3 nucleotides: TGTGCCAGCAGTGAAAGTGCGGGAGTTGGCACAGATACGCAGTATTTT.

The gene calls are TRBV28 and TRBJ2-3; D gene uncertain. Between the trimmed V and J ends, which lost 2 bases and 2 bases, there was a span of 17 bases. Germline assignment: CDR1 MDHEN and CDR2 SYDVKM. The CDR3 has 17 residues. CDR3 region: CASSLPPWNLNTDTQYF. The CDR3 DNA sequence: TGTGCCAGCAGTTTACCCCCTTGGAACTTGAACACAGATACGCAGTATTTT. The full variable domain, completed using reference TRBV28 and TRBJ2-3, is DVKVTQSSRYLVKRTGEKVFLECVQDMDHENMFWYRQDPGLGLRLIYFSYDVKMKEKGDIPEGYSVSREKKERFSLILESASTNQTSMYLCASSLPPWNLNTDTQYFGPGTRLTVL.

The rearrangement joins TRBV7-2 to TRBJ1-1; 7 bases match TRBD1. The V and J ends lost 5 bases and 8 bases, in that order; junction bases with no gene match: 11. Per the germline V gene, CDR1 is SGHTA and CDR2 is FQGNSA. The CDR3 is 14 residues long. Here the CDR3 reads CASSVQTGTAEAFF. The CDR3 region has the DNA TGTGCCAGCAGCGTTCAGACAGGGACGGCGGAAGCTTTCTTT.

The V call is TRBV27, the J call TRBJ1-5, with D unresolved. The ends were cut back, 4 bases at V and 2 bases at J, with 3 bases in the middle. Germline V gives CDR1 MNHEY, CDR2 SMNVEV (reference sequence). This CDR3 spans 12 amino acids. The CDR3: CASSWGNQPQHF. The CDR3 DNA reads as TGTGCCAGCAGTTGGGGCAATCAGCCCCAGCATTTT.

This chain connects TRBV13 to TRBJ1-6; D is unresolved. Germline-derived CDR1 and CDR2 are PRHDT and FYEKMQ (reference sequence). V dropped 4 bases and J dropped 5 bases, with 9 bases sitting between them. The CDR3 runs to 14 residues. CDR3 bases: TGTGCCAGCAGCTACGAGAGCCATAATTCACCCCTCCACTTT. Amino acids: CASSYESHNSPLHF. The full variable domain, completed using reference TRBV13 and TRBJ1-6, is AAGVIQSPRHLIKEKRETATLKCYPIPRHDTVYWYQQGPGQDPQFLISFYEKMQSDKGSIPDRFSAQQFSDYHSELNMSSLELGDSALYFCASSYESHNSPLHFGNGTRLTVT.

This clone has just a few counts. The same CDR3 is also encoded by other DNA sequences in this sample. The V gene is TRBV29-1, the J gene TRBJ1-1; D perhaps matches TRBD1 (5 bases). The germline V and J ends were trimmed by 6 bases and 0 bases, with 8 bases remaining between them. Germline values: CDR1 SQVTM, CDR2 ANQGSEA. The CDR3 consists of 12 residues. The CDR3 region has the DNA TGCAGCGTAGGGGTGATGAACACTGAAGCTTTCTTT. Its translation is CSVGVMNTEAFF. The variable domain in full, completed from reference TRBV29-1 and TRBJ1-1, reads SAVISQKPSRDICQRGTSLTIQCQVDSQVTMMFWYRQQPGQSLTLIATANQGSEATYESGFVIDKFPISRPNLTFSTLTVSNMSPEDSSIYLCSVGVMNTEAFFGQGTRLTVV.

There are a few counts of this clone. This rearrangement joins TRBV7-8 to TRBJ2-7; 7 bases match TRBD2. This CDR3 is built from 14 residues. V was pared by 2 bases and J by 1 base, with 2 bases of the junction left unmatched. Germline CDR1 SGHVS, CDR2 FQNEAQ. The DNA of the CDR3 is TGTGCCAGCAGCTTACGACTAGCTTCCTACGAGCAGTACTTC. It encodes CASSLRLASYEQYF.